Listed below are T cell receptor beta chains from one sample, sequenced in a study of patients and donors after allogeneic stem cell transplantation. TCRdb reprocessed the RT-PCR reads with MiXCR, giving one entry per CDR3 protein. The sample comprises around 160,000 distinct CDR3 sequences, 30% of which are singletons, and around 3% rests with the top ten. The specimen was blood, either unsorted or a sorted T cell fraction (not recorded which). These receptor sequences come from a human donor who was either an allogeneic HSCT recipient or a stem cell or donor lymphocyte infusion donor (not recorded which). It is not recorded whose cells these are; they may come from a transplant donor. Both conserved end residues are part of each CDR3. D genes are given only for firm matches. Clone size appears in some rows only: once, few, many, or a class for an expanded clone.

j_gene | v_gene | abundance | d_gene | CDR3aa | CDR3nt
TRBJ2-7 | TRBV12-3/TRBV12-4 | few | TRBD2 | CASSSLAGGPGEQYF | TGTGCCAGCAGTTCTCTAGCGGGAGGGCCAGGGGAGCAGTACTTC
TRBJ1-4 | TRBV7-2 | medium-sized | NA | CASSGLTPATNEKLFF | TGTGCCAGCAGCGGTTTGACACCCGCAACTAATGAAAAACTGTTTTTT
TRBJ2-2 | TRBV28 | NA | TRBD1 | CASKTSGTANTGELFF | TGTGCCAGCAAGACCTCAGGGACAGCTAACACCGGGGAGCTGTTTTTT
TRBJ2-1 | TRBV5-1 | few | NA | CASSLGDTDNEQFF | TGCGCCAGCAGCTTGGGGGACACTGACAATGAGCAGTTCTTC
TRBJ1-2 | TRBV18 | many | NA | CASSPPGTAGGYTF | TGTGCCAGCTCACCACCGGGAACCGCCGGAGGCTACACCTTC
TRBJ1-2 | TRBV28 | few | NA | CASSGRGADGYTF | TGTGCCAGCAGTGGCCGGGGGGCAGATGGCTACACCTTC
TRBJ1-6 | TRBV20-1 | NA | NA | CSARRGVGEHSPLHF | TGCAGTGCTAGACGGGGAGTTGGCGAACATTCACCCCTCCACTTT
TRBJ2-1 | TRBV5-1 | many | NA | CASSSYSYNEQFF | TGCGCCAGCAGCTCCTACAGCTACAATGAGCAGTTCTTC
TRBJ2-1 | TRBV7-2 | NA | NA | CASSRPGGEQFF | TGTGCCAGCAGCCGCCCTGGGGGTGAGCAGTTCTTC
TRBJ2-3 | TRBV7-2 | few | NA | CASSLLGTDTQYF | TGTGCCAGCAGCTTACTGGGGACAGATACGCAGTATTTT
TRBJ1-6 | TRBV6-2/TRBV6-3 | many | NA | CASSHPRGGSPLHF | TGTGCCAGCAGTCACCCCAGGGGCGGTTCACCCCTCCACTTT
TRBJ2-1 | TRBV11-1 | NA | TRBD2 | CASSLPGTRTFF | TGTGCCAGCAGCTTACCGGGGACTAGAACGTTCTTC
TRBJ2-1 | TRBV28 | NA | NA | CASSLGPIGRAGEQFF | TGTGCCAGCAGTTTGGGGCCGATTGGGCGGGCCGGTGAGCAGTTCTTC
TRBJ2-2 | TRBV3-1 | NA | NA | CASSQGGTGELFF | TGTGCCAGCAGCCAAGGAGGCACCGGGGAGCTGTTTTTT
TRBJ1-5 | TRBV12-3/TRBV12-4 | NA | NA | CASSPGAINQPQHF | TGTGCCAGCAGTCCAGGGGCGATCAATCAGCCCCAGCATTTT
TRBJ2-1 | TRBV2 | NA | NA | CASNGGQSDEQFF | TGTGCCAGCAATGGGGGGCAGAGCGATGAGCAGTTCTTC
TRBJ2-3 | TRBV24-1 | NA | TRBD2 | CATSESVAGTDTQYF | TGTGCCACCAGTGAGTCGGTAGCGGGGACAGATACGCAGTATTTT
TRBJ1-2 | TRBV6-1 | few | NA | CASSEGWRTAYGYTF | TGTGCCAGCAGTGAAGGGTGGAGGACAGCTTATGGCTACACCTTC
TRBJ2-7 | TRBV15 | NA | NA | CATSRDHKTEQYF | TGTGCCACCAGCAGAGATCACAAGACGGAGCAGTACTTC